The entry below gives a single T cell receptor (beta chain) sequence along with its context. Its antigen is unidentified. A read error may produce the germline difference seen at one junction end. Before any sequencing was done, the ViraFEST assay used viral peptide pools to expand antigen-specific CD4+ T cells. Subsequent to 10 days of culture, CD4+ T cells were isolated. Each participant received a vaccine that was either BNT162b2 or mRNA-1273, given as two doses. IL-2 medium was substituted for half the medium on days 3 and 7. Germline-derived CDR1 and CDR2 are MDHEN and SYDVKM. CDR3 length equals 15 residues. TCRdb keeps only in-frame clones here, not all; method: immunoSEQ multiplex PCR. The table records 25,000 to 35,000 clones, around 85% of them present only once. This sample was included in a study of vaccination effects on CD4 cells after COVID-19. Study-wide findings and caveats: Marked contraction was observed in infection-induced and vaccine-induced clones late after vaccination. In vaccinees who were healthy, merely 1 out of 255 vaccine-induced clones cross-reacted with common cold coronaviruses. Convalescent patients numbered few in the study; early post-infection timepoints were missing entirely.

The TCR sequence derives from a human donor who received a COVID-19 vaccine. Some clones in this sample may be carry-over from other donors' samples. This chain uses TRBV28 with TRBJ1-4, with TRBD1 matching 9 bases. Sequenced material: CD4+ T cells from PBMCs cultured with SARS-CoV-2 spike peptides, taken after COVID-19 vaccination. The CDR3 coding sequence is TGTGCCAGCAGTACCTGGACAGGGGCTAAGGAAAAACTGTTTTTT. Translated: CASSTWTGAKEKLFF.